Below are 8 T cell receptor beta chains sequenced from a single sample in a study of blood T cell repertoires in COVID-19 (dated by TCRdb to about 2020). Library prep was done by the immunoSEQ multiplex PCR assay. Sourced from immuneACCESS, this table was stored by TCRdb with only in-frame sequences that have V and J called. A share of the clones is absent; for the studies checked, an unresolved V gene accounts for under half, and the remainder has no known explanation. This sample lists about 180,000 clones; about 87% were detected once. 1.6% of the sample lies in the top ten. The sample consisted of peripheral blood. These receptors all come from a woman between 45 and 65 years old with acute or convalescent COVID-19.

The chain is built from TRBV24-1 and TRBJ2-5; the D gene is possibly TRBD1 (6 bases). CDR1 and CDR2 from the germline V gene are KGHDR and SFDVKD. The V and J ends lost 3 bases and 5 bases respectively, with 15 bases between them. CDR3 size: 15 residues. CDR3 bases: TGTGCCACCAGTGATCCAGCTGGACAGTGGGAGACCCAGTACTTC. Amino acids: CATSDPAGQWETQYF.

The chain joins TRBV9 to TRBJ2-7, with 12 bases that match TRBD2. This CDR3 has 16 amino acids. Germline V lookup: CDR1 SGDLS, CDR2 YYNGEE. Trimming removed 4 bases from V and 2 bases from J; junction bases left unmatched: 7. The CDR3 region has the DNA TGTGCCAGCAGCATCGGACTAGCGGGGAACCCCTACGAGCAGTACTTC. Translating it yields CASSIGLAGNPYEQYF.

The gene calls are TRBV3-1 (or the pseudogene TRBV3-2) and TRBJ2-1; maybe TRBD2 (6 bases). Trimming cost V 2 bases and J 5 bases, with 13 bases left between them. CDR3 length: 15 residues. Germline assignment: CDR1 LGHDT and CDR2 YNNKEL (reference sequence). CDR3 sequence reads: CASSQSAGSNNEQFF. CDR3 bases: TGTGCCAGCAGCCAAAGTGCCGGGAGCAACAATGAGCAGTTCTTC.

The chain uses TRBV6-6 and TRBJ2-2, with 7 bases identical to TRBD2. The V gene end was trimmed by 8 bases and the J gene end by 7 bases; junction bases not matched to a gene: 10. The CDR3 totals 14 residues. Germline assignment: CDR1 MNHNY and CDR2 SVGAGI (reference sequence). CDR3 sequence reads: CASAYLGGNGELFF. DNA of the CDR3: TGTGCCAGCGCCTACCTGGGGGGGAACGGGGAGCTGTTTTTT.

The chain is built from TRBV6-6 and TRBJ2-7; D not resolved. The CDR3 runs to 16 residues. CDR1 is MNHNY and CDR2 is SVGAGI in the germline V gene (reference sequence). With 0 bases removed from V and 7 bases from J, the gap between germline ends came to 19 bases. CDR3 in DNA: TGTGCCAGCAGTTACTCCGGAAGCAGGCCGGATGGGGAGCAGTACTTC. Translating it yields CASSYSGSRPDGEQYF.

This clone was detected once. In DNA form, the CDR3 reads TGTGCCACCAGTGATCCAAGCCGGGAAACTAACTATGGCTACACCTTC. Encoded protein: CATSDPSRETNYGYTF. V is TRBV24-1 and J is TRBJ1-2; the D is unclear. Germline assignment: CDR1 KGHDR and CDR2 SFDVKD. This CDR3 spans 16 amino acids. Trimming took off 3 bases at V and 0 bases at J, with 13 bases between the two ends.

The J gene is TRBJ1-1, the V gene TRBV6-2 or TRBV6-3, with D uncertain. The length of the CDR3 is 13 residues. Between the trimmed V and J ends, which lost 8 bases and 2 bases, there was a span of 12 bases. Germline V gives CDR1 MNHEY, CDR2 SVGEGT. CDR3 sequence reads: CASRLYLNTEAFF. In nucleotides, the CDR3 is TGTGCCAGCCGTTTGTATTTAAACACTGAAGCTTTCTTT.

The rearrangement joins TRBV7-9 to TRBJ1-1; no definite D call. The V gene lost 5 bases and the J gene lost 0 bases, with 7 bases spanning the gap. Germline V gene lookup returns CDR1 SEHNR and CDR2 FQNEAQ (reference sequence). The CDR3 extends over 13 amino acids. CDR3 DNA sequence: TGTGCCAGCAGCCACATCATGAACACTGAAGCTTTCTTT. Translated: CASSHIMNTEAFF.